Listed below are T cell receptor beta chains from one sample, sequenced in a study of cytomegalovirus exposure and HLA in healthy donors. Sequencing was performed with immunoSEQ multiplex PCR; in TCRdb, only in-frame clones are kept and a portion is missing. The data contain about 70,000 clones, around 69% of them singletons. Sequences were obtained from PBMCs. These receptors were taken from a human donor in good health. The CDR3 runs from the conserved cysteine through the conserved F or W. D genes are given only for firm matches. Rows give clone size only sometimes, using once, few, many, or a class for an expanded clone.

V	D	size	J	CDR3	DNA
TRBV5-6	.	.	TRBJ1-5	CASSIRDQPQHF	TGTGCCAGCAGCATCAGGGATCAGCCCCAGCATTTT
TRBV18	TRBD2	.	TRBJ2-7	CASSPSSGGALYEQYF	TGTGCCAGCTCACCATCTAGCGGCGGGGCCCTCTACGAGCAGTACTTC
TRBV5-6	TRBD2	once	TRBJ2-1	CASSLGSGIYNEQFF	TGTGCCAGCAGCTTGGGTAGCGGGATCTACAATGAGCAGTTCTTC
TRBV5-4	.	.	TRBJ1-1	CASSPDLLGGTEAFF	TGTGCCAGCAGCCCCGACCTTCTAGGGGGCACTGAAGCTTTCTTT
TRBV9	.	.	TRBJ1-3	CASSSSGGFGNTIYF	TGTGCCAGCAGCAGCAGCGGTGGGTTCGGAAACACCATATATTTT
TRBV5-4	TRBD2	.	TRBJ2-1	CASSDAVSGISYNEQFF	TGTGCCAGCAGCGACGCTGTTAGCGGGATTTCCTACAATGAGCAGTTCTTC
TRBV4-1	.	.	TRBJ2-7	CASSQGRLPNEQYF	TGCGCCAGCAGCCAAGGGAGACTACCCAACGAGCAGTACTTC
TRBV7-9	TRBD2	.	TRBJ2-1	CASRPPTGSGSRNEQFF	TGTGCCAGCAGACCCCCCACGGGGAGCGGGAGTAGGAATGAGCAGTTCTTC
TRBV7-9	.	.	TRBJ2-2	CASSWGDRSLAGELFF	TGTGCCAGCAGCTGGGGGGACAGAAGCCTCGCCGGGGAGCTGTTTTTT
TRBV4-2	.	.	TRBJ1-5	CASSQVLGGGQPQHF	TGTGCCAGCAGCCAAGTACTTGGGGGGGGGCAGCCCCAGCATTTT
TRBV6-5	.	.	TRBJ2-5	CASSSTGLETQYF	TGTGCCAGCAGCTCAACAGGGTTGGAGACCCAGTACTTC
TRBV7-7	.	.	TRBJ2-5	CASSLGVQETQYF	TGTGCTAGCAGCCTCGGAGTACAAGAGACCCAGTACTTC
TRBV4-1	.	.	TRBJ1-1	CASSQGHSGDTEAFF	TGCGCCAGCAGCCAAGGACACTCCGGGGACACTGAAGCTTTCTTT
TRBV6-6	TRBD1	.	TRBJ1-3	CASSRRGQGGRNTIYF	TGTGCCAGCAGCCGGCGGGGACAGGGAGGCAGAAACACCATATATTTT
TRBV7-9	TRBD2	.	TRBJ2-3	CASSPYGAAGADTQYF	TGTGCCAGCAGCCCTTACGGCGCAGCGGGAGCAGATACGCAGTATTTT
TRBV27	TRBD2	.	TRBJ2-3	CASSPPDSGSRTDTQYF	TGTGCCAGCAGTCCCCCGGATAGCGGGAGTAGAACAGATACGCAGTATTTT
TRBV5-1	.	.	TRBJ1-3	CASSSRAGRGNTIYF	TGCGCCAGCAGCTCGCGCGCAGGGCGTGGAAACACCATATATTTT
TRBV29-1	TRBD1	.	TRBJ1-1	CSAGQGGGTEAFF	TGCAGCGCAGGACAGGGAGGAGGCACTGAAGCTTTCTTT
TRBV6-6	.	few	TRBJ1-1	CASSYMAEAFF	TGTGCCAGCAGTTACATGGCAGAAGCTTTCTTT
TRBV28	TRBD1	.	TRBJ2-7	CASSSLPQGANSGEQYF	TGTGCCAGCAGTTCCTTACCACAGGGGGCGAATAGTGGCGAGCAGTACTTC
TRBV6-6	TRBD1	.	TRBJ2-7	CASSYGQVVYEQYF	TGTGCCAGCAGTTACGGACAGGTTGTTTACGAGCAGTACTTC
TRBV25-1	TRBD1	few	TRBJ2-2	CASSESKTGPGTGELFF	TGTGCCAGCAGTGAATCCAAGACAGGGCCGGGCACCGGGGAGCTGTTTTTT
TRBV2	TRBD1	.	TRBJ1-1	CASSGQGTMNTEAFF	TGTGCCAGCAGTGGACAGGGGACTATGAACACTGAAGCTTTCTTT
TRBV7-3	.	.	TRBJ2-6	CASSLKPGPTTSGANVLTF	TGTGCCAGCAGCTTAAAGCCGGGTCCTACCACCTCTGGGGCCAACGTCCTGACTTTC
TRBV6-5	.	few	TRBJ2-3	CASNEQSTDTQYF	TGTGCCAGCAATGAACAAAGCACAGATACGCAGTATTTT
TRBV5-1	.	.	TRBJ2-5	CASSLGLEQETQYF	TGCGCCAGCAGCTTAGGACTCGAACAAGAGACCCAGTACTTC
TRBV9	.	.	TRBJ1-5	CASSVGGSNQPQHF	TGTGCCAGCAGCGTTGGGGGGTCCAATCAGCCCCAGCATTTT
TRBV5-1	.	.	TRBJ1-2	CASSAQQGENGYTF	TGCGCCAGCAGCGCCCAACAGGGAGAGAATGGCTACACCTTC
TRBV9	.	.	TRBJ1-1	CASSLGGAEAFF	TGTGCCAGCAGCCTGGGGGGGGCTGAAGCTTTCTTT
TRBV10-1	TRBD2	.	TRBJ2-6	CASSPGVAGGFSGANVLTF	TGCGCCAGCAGTCCCGGGGTAGCGGGAGGTTTCTCTGGGGCCAACGTCCTGACTTTC
TRBV29-1	.	once	TRBJ1-2	CSVEGQAGYPF	TGCAGCGTTGAAGGGCAGGCTGGCTACCCCTTC
TRBV28	TRBD1	.	TRBJ2-4	CASSSPGDRGRNIQYF	TGTGCCAGCAGTTCCCCGGGGGACAGGGGGCGTAACATTCAGTACTTC
TRBV2	.	once	TRBJ1-5	CASRGAGVNQPQHF	TGTGCCAGCAGGGGGGCAGGGGTAAATCAGCCCCAGCATTTT
TRBV10-1	TRBD1	.	TRBJ2-7	CASSGQGAHEQYF	TGCGCCAGCAGTGGCCAGGGGGCCCACGAGCAGTACTTC
TRBV28	TRBD2	.	TRBJ2-1	CASSLTSGDNEQFF	TGTGCCAGCAGTTTAACTAGCGGAGACAATGAGCAGTTCTTC
TRBV30	TRBD1	few	TRBJ1-4	CAWARGTGKVGGEKLFF	TGTGCCTGGGCTAGGGGGACAGGGAAGGTTGGTGGGGAAAAACTGTTTTTT
TRBV5-4	TRBD2	.	TRBJ2-3	CASSKGLGGDTQYF	TGTGCCAGCAGCAAGGGACTAGGAGGAGATACGCAGTATTTT
TRBV4-2	.	.	TRBJ2-3	CASSQVAEADTQYF	TGTGCCAGCAGCCAAGTAGCGGAGGCAGATACGCAGTATTTT
TRBV10-1	TRBD2	.	TRBJ2-7	CASSESPTSATYEQYF	TGCGCCAGCAGTGAGTCCCCGACTAGCGCTACCTACGAGCAGTACTTC
TRBV18	.	.	TRBJ2-7	CASSWTGRGVDEQYF	TGTGCCAGCTCCTGGACAGGAAGGGGGGTCGACGAGCAGTACTTC
TRBV9	TRBD1	.	TRBJ1-3	CASSPQRQGSGNTIYF	TGTGCCAGCAGCCCACAGCGACAGGGCTCTGGAAACACCATATATTTT
TRBV7-9	.	.	TRBJ1-2	CASSLQQGITYTF	TGTGCCAGCAGCTTACAGCAGGGGATTACCTACACCTTC
TRBV15	TRBD2	few	TRBJ2-7	CATSRDPGGTYEQYF	TGTGCCACCAGCAGAGACCCGGGAGGTACCTACGAGCAGTACTTC
TRBV6-6	.	many	TRBJ2-1	CASSYSSSSYNEQFF	TGTGCCAGCAGTTACTCGAGTAGTTCCTACAATGAGCAGTTCTTC
TRBV5-1	.	.	TRBJ2-7	CASSVDSPLDEQYF	TGCGCCAGCAGCGTGGACTCTCCGCTGGACGAGCAGTACTTC
TRBV5-1	.	few	TRBJ2-5	CASSLRQQETQYF	TGCGCCAGCAGCTTGAGACAGCAAGAGACCCAGTACTTC
TRBV7-7	TRBD1	few	TRBJ2-1	CASSLGQGVYNEQFF	TGTGCTAGCAGCTTAGGGCAGGGGGTCTACAATGAGCAGTTCTTC
TRBV5-4	.	few	TRBJ1-2	CASSLKGVEYGYTF	TGTGCCAGCAGCTTGAAGGGGGTAGAGTATGGCTACACCTTC
TRBV28	TRBD2	few	TRBJ2-4	CASSPEGGDPAKNIQYF	TGTGCCAGCAGCCCCGAGGGAGGGGACCCAGCCAAAAACATTCAGTACTTC
TRBV15	.	.	TRBJ2-7	CATSMGPEQYF	TGTGCCACCAGCATGGGGCCGGAGCAGTACTTC
TRBV2	.	.	TRBJ1-3	CASSEISGNTIYF	TGTGCCAGCAGCGAGATCTCTGGAAACACCATATATTTT
TRBV5-1	TRBD1	.	TRBJ2-7	CASSTPDRGGYEQYF	TGCGCCAGCAGCACGCCTGACAGGGGTGGGTACGAGCAGTACTTC